The next 15 T cell receptor beta chains were all read from a single sample in a study of T cell responses to AZD1222 COVID-19 vaccine. This table comes from immunoSEQ multiplex PCR, and its TCRdb copy is limited to in-frame clones, with some not included. The table records roughly 190,000 clones, approximately 93% of them present only once. The sample in question was peripheral blood, obtained on day 0 of AZD1222 vaccination. The receptors come from an adult in good health.

This clone was counted once. This chain uses TRBV11-2 with TRBJ1-1, with 9 bases aligning to TRBD1. Germline V gives CDR1 SGHAT, CDR2 FQNNGV. V was clipped by 10 bases and J by 6 bases; unmatched bases: 6. The CDR3 totals 12 residues. CDR3 amino acids: CATRDRVSEAFF. The CDR3 nucleotides read TGTGCCACCCGGGACAGGGTTTCTGAAGCTTTCTTT.

The genes are TRBV7-9 and TRBJ1-2, with D unclear. In germline, CDR1 is SEHNR, CDR2 FQNEAQ (reference sequence). The ends were cut back, 1 base at V and 8 bases at J, with 11 bases in the middle. CDR3 length: 13 residues. For the CDR3, the DNA is TGTGCCAGCAGCTTAGGGAATGGGAACGGCTACACCTTC. Residues: CASSLGNGNGYTF.

This rearrangement joins TRBV18 to TRBJ1-5; 10 bases align to TRBD1. The CDR3 covers 16 residues. V trimming: 4 bases; J trimming: 5 bases; junction bases outside the gene matches: 8. Germline V gene lookup returns CDR1 KGHSH and CDR2 LQKENI. In DNA form, the CDR3 reads TGTGCCAGCTCACGTTCTTCCGGGACAGGGGATCAGCCCCAGCATTTT. Translating it yields CASSRSSGTGDQPQHF.

The chain combines TRBV11-2 with TRBJ1-2; perhaps TRBD1 as D (5 bases). The length of the CDR3 is 16 residues. Germline CDR1 is SGHAT and CDR2 is FQNNGV. V dropped 5 bases and J dropped 0 bases, with 16 bases sitting between them. The DNA of the CDR3 is TGTGCCAGCAGCCGGGGGTTGCCATCGGCTAACTATGGCTACACCTTC. Translated: CASSRGLPSANYGYTF.

This clone was recorded once. The CDR3 coding sequence is TGTGCCAGCAGCTTCAGGGACAGGGACACTGAAGCTTTCTTT. Its translation: CASSFRDRDTEAFF. The V call is TRBV7-8, the J call TRBJ1-1; 9 bases map to TRBD1. This CDR3 has 14 amino acids. V lost 3 bases and J lost 3; bases outside the gene matches: 2. Germline loops: CDR1 SGHVS, CDR2 FQNEAQ.

The genes are TRBV10-3 and TRBJ1-2; 11 nucleotides match TRBD1. The length of the CDR3 is 13 residues. Germline V lookup: CDR1 ENHRY, CDR2 SYGVKD. The trim removed 2 bases at V and 7 bases at J, leaving 0 bases unmatched. CDR3 coding DNA: TGTGCCATCAGTGAGGGGACAGGGGGTGGCTACACCTTC. Translated: CAISEGTGGGYTF.

The chain has TRBV5-1 and TRBJ1-3; 7 nucleotides match TRBD1. The CDR3 runs to 15 residues. The germline gives CDR1 SGHRS, CDR2 YFSETQ. V dropped 4 bases and J dropped 4; count of bases not matched to a gene: 8. CDR3 residues: CASSRSTGWGNTIYF. CDR3 sequence (DNA): TGCGCCAGCAGCCGATCGACAGGGTGGGGAAACACCATATATTTT.

V is TRBV4-1 and J is TRBJ1-1, with D uncertain. CDR1 and CDR2 from the germline V gene are MGHRA and YSYEKL. This CDR3 has 16 amino acids. V was trimmed by 0 bases and J by 6 bases, leaving 17 bases between them. The CDR3 DNA follows: TGCGCCAGCAGCCAAGAGTTAGGGCTTGGGATCCCTGAAGCTTTCTTT. It yields the protein CASSQELGLGIPEAFF.

The chain combines TRBV29-1 with TRBJ2-1, with D tentatively TRBD1 or TRBD2 (6 bases each). Germline V gives CDR1 SQVTM, CDR2 ANQGSEA. Trimming shortened V by 7 bases and J by 8 bases, and 18 bases separated the two germline ends. The CDR3 loop spans 13 amino acids. The CDR3 reads CSAGTRTMDEQFF. Here the CDR3 DNA reads TGCAGCGCCGGGACACGGACTATGGATGAGCAGTTCTTC.

V usage is TRBV7-8 and J usage is TRBJ2-7; 8 bases line up with TRBD1. Germline assignment: CDR1 SGHVS and CDR2 FQNEAQ. This CDR3 is 14 amino acids long. The J segment lost 3 bases and the V segment lost 5 bases, leaving 6 bases of the junction unmatched. The CDR3 sequence: CASSRTDRGYEQYF. CDR3 nucleotide sequence: TGTGCCAGCAGCCGTACCGACAGGGGCTACGAGCAGTACTTC. Full variable domain (remainder filled in from reference TRBV7-8 and TRBJ2-7): GAGVSQSPRYKVAKRGQDVALRCDPISGHVSLFWYQQALGQGPEFLTYFQNEAQLDKSGLPSDRFFAERPEGSVSTLKIQRTQQEDSAVYLCASSRTDRGYEQYFGPGTRLTVT.

A single count supports this clone. This rearrangement joins TRBV5-5 to TRBJ1-3; D gene uncertain. This CDR3 has 13 residues. The ends were cut back, 3 bases at V and 8 bases at J, with 12 bases in the middle. The germline V gene encodes CDR1 SGHKS and CDR2 YYEKEE (reference sequence). CDR3 sequence: CASSSVLSDTIYF. In DNA form, the CDR3 reads TGTGCCAGCAGCTCAGTCCTGTCGGACACCATATATTTT.

This sequence joins TRBV29-1 and TRBJ2-3, with 9 nucleotides matching TRBD1. Germline V CDR1 and CDR2: SQVTM, ANQGSEA. V lost 7 bases, J lost 4 bases, and 3 bases stayed unmatched. The CDR3 is 12 residues long. The CDR3 here is CSAGTGSDTQYF. CDR3 DNA sequence: TGCAGCGCCGGGACAGGGTCAGATACGCAGTATTTT.

This sequence joins TRBV29-1 and TRBJ1-1; 12 bases are shared with TRBD1. J gave up 4 bases and V 7 bases, and 7 bases lay outside the gene matches. Looked up from germline, CDR1 is SQVTM and CDR2 is ANQGSEA. This CDR3 has 14 residues. In DNA, the CDR3 is TGCAGCGCCTTGGGACAGGGGGCTGGCACTGAAGCTTTCTTT. Translating it yields CSALGQGAGTEAFF. The full variable domain, in which reference TRBV29-1 and TRBJ1-1 provide the parts outside the CDR3, is SAVISQKPSRDICQRGTSLTIQCQVDSQVTMMFWYRQQPGQSLTLIATANQGSEATYESGFVIDKFPISRPNLTFSTLTVSNMSPEDSSIYLCSALGQGAGTEAFFGQGTRLTVV.

The chain recombines TRBV6-5 with TRBJ1-2, with TRBD1 matching over 10 bases. Germline V lookup: CDR1 MNHEY, CDR2 SVGAGI. The length of the CDR3 is 15 residues. Germline trimming cut 4 bases from V and 6 bases from J; bases unmatched to any gene: 8. As DNA, the CDR3 is TGTGCCAGCAGTTTATCCGGGACAGGGGAAAATGGCTACACCTTC. It translates to CASSLSGTGENGYTF.

The rearrangement uses TRBV23-1 and TRBJ1-1; tentative D call: TRBD1 (6 bases). TRBV23-1 counts as an open reading frame of uncertain function. V gave up 0 bases and J gave up 4 bases, with 12 bases separating them. The CDR3 sequence is 15 residues long. The CDR3 is CASSQSGQCPTEAFF. CDR3 nucleotides: TGCGCCAGCAGTCAATCTGGACAGTGTCCCACTGAAGCTTTCTTT.